This TCR beta chain is drawn from a study of blood T cell repertoires in COVID-19. About the study: Acute-phase and convalescent COVID-19 samples originated in the United States, Italy and Spain. Nucleic acid was either cDNA or gDNA, and it came from T cells, B-cell-depleted T cells, or PBMCs.

The length of the CDR3 is 14 residues. Per the germline V gene, CDR1 is SGHRS and CDR2 is YFSETQ. V dropped 4 bases and J dropped 2 bases, with 11 bases sitting between them. Original methodology: By means of reference gene primer amplification, nucleated cell counts were estimated. Assay used: immunoSEQ multiplex PCR; TCRdb lists only in-frame clones, some missing. The V and J calls and the clone size are those of that table, but D and trimming were determined from the DNA. This table has roughly 120,000 clones, roughly four fifths appearing once. The source of this sequence is a human donor in a cohort sampled during active COVID-19. V and J are TRBV5-1 and TRBJ2-3; weak D call: TRBD1 (6 bases). Sequencing used peripheral blood. Here the CDR3 reads CASSDGQSTDTQYF. For the CDR3, the DNA is TGCGCCAGCAGCGATGGACAGTCCACAGATACGCAGTATTTT.